The 24 T cell receptor beta chains below all came from one sample that was sequenced in a study of breast tumors, draining lymph nodes, adjacent tissues. Axillary draining lymph nodes of breast cancer patients supplied the node samples. One entry per CDR3 protein, called by TCRdb with MiXCR from the multiplex PCR reads. Among 130,000 or so distinct CDR3 sequences, 20% to 25% were seen once, and the ten largest hold 2% to 2.5%. The source material was axillary lymph node tissue. The receptors originated from a female donor with breast cancer. Some clones in this sample may be carry-over from other donors' samples.

This clonotype was counted at least ten times. The V and J genes are TRBV15 and TRBJ2-1, with D tentatively TRBD1 (6 bases). CDR3 length: 18 amino acids. V gave up 1 base and J gave up 0 bases, with 16 bases separating them. Per the germline V gene, CDR1 is LNHNV and CDR2 is YYDKDF (reference sequence). This CDR3 is CATSRVISRDISYNEQFF. CDR3 sequence (DNA): TGTGCCACCAGCAGAGTCATCTCCAGGGACATCTCCTACAATGAGCAGTTCTTC. The complete variable domain, with remaining parts taken from reference TRBV15 and TRBJ2-1, reads DAMVIQNPRYQVTQFGKPVTLSCSQTLNHNVMYWYQQKSSQAPKLLFHYYDKDFNNEADTPDNFQSRRPNTSFCFLDIRSPGLGDTAMYLCATSRVISRDISYNEQFFGPGTRLTVL.

This clonotype has at least ten counts. The chain recombines TRBV6-6 with TRBJ1-3; no definite D call. The CDR3 totals 14 residues. The V and J ends lost 7 bases and 0 bases respectively, with 10 bases between them. The germline CDR1 and CDR2 sequences are MNHNY and SVGAGI (reference sequence). This CDR3 is CASTIGPSGNTIYF. CDR3 nucleotide sequence: TGTGCCAGCACCATCGGACCCTCTGGAAACACCATATATTTT.

This clonotype was seen at least ten times. V is TRBV18 and J is TRBJ1-6; the D gene is possibly TRBD1 (6 bases). Germline values: CDR1 KGHSH, CDR2 LQKENI. This CDR3 has 15 amino acids. Trimming stripped 0 bases from V and 7 bases from J, with 10 bases between. This CDR3 is CASSPPSRGNSPLHF. The CDR3, as DNA: TGTGCCAGCTCACCACCTTCGAGGGGGAATTCACCCCTCCACTTT.

Notes on this clonotype: Given a much more abundant clone one base away, this may be a read error. Since no conserved phenylalanine or tryptophan closes the CDR3, a read error is the likely cause. The rearrangement links TRBV30 to TRBJ2-5; 16 bases align to TRBD2. Germline CDR1 and CDR2: GTSNPN and SVGIG (reference sequence). The CDR3 sequence is 15 residues long. Losses at the gene ends were 5 bases for V and 4 bases for J; bases not matched to a gene: 4. CDR3 region: CAWRGTSGRGETQYL. CDR3 sequence (DNA): TGTGCCTGGCGGGGGACTAGCGGGAGGGGAGAGACCCAGTACCTC.

On this clonotype itself: A read error is possible here, since a much larger clone lies one base away. CDR3 nucleotides: TGTGCCAGCAATGACAGGGTGTGGGAAAAGTCGAAAGATACGCAGTTTTTT. It specifies CASNDRVWEKSKDTQFF. The rearrangement uses TRBV12-3 or TRBV12-4 and TRBJ2-3; TRBD1 matches 7 bases. The length of the CDR3 is 17 residues.

Note on this clonotype: Mismatch with germline at one junction end may stem from a read error. The V gene is TRBV12-3 or TRBV12-4, the J gene TRBJ1-2, with 9 bases matching TRBD1. This CDR3 is built from 13 residues. The CDR3: CACSSGQGYGYTF. The DNA for the CDR3 is TGTGCCTGCAGTTCGGGACAGGGATACGGCTACACCTTC.

In regard to this clonotype: This sequence may be a read error, since a much larger clone differs from it by one base. The V call is TRBV5-1, the J call TRBJ1-3, with unresolved D. Looked up from germline, CDR1 is SGHRS and CDR2 is YFSETQ. The CDR3 consists of 17 residues. In DNA, the CDR3 is TGCGCCAGCAGCCAATTCACAGATTATCGCTCTGGAGACACCATATATTTT. It codes for CASSQFTDYRSGDTIYF.

This clonotype was seen repeatedly, ten times or more. The chain employs TRBV5-1 and TRBJ1-5; 7 nucleotides align to TRBD1. The CDR3 runs 14 residues. Germline assignment: CDR1 SGHRS and CDR2 YFSETQ. After removal of 4 bases from V and 2 bases from J, the junction contained 3 bases not matched to a gene. DNA of the CDR3: TGCGCCAGCAGCATCGGACAGGGCAATCAGCCCCAGCATTTT. Translating gives CASSIGQGNQPQHF.

This clonotype has a count of ten or more. The chain has TRBV19 and TRBJ2-1, with TRBD2 identical over 11 bases. With 4 bases clipped from V and 3 bases from J, the junction kept 8 bases outside the gene matches. From germline, CDR1 is LNHDA and CDR2 SQIVND (reference sequence). The CDR3 extends over 17 amino acids. CDR3 in amino acids: CASSTLLAGGLYNEQFF. CDR3 coding DNA: TGTGCCAGTAGTACCCTTCTAGCGGGAGGTCTCTACAATGAGCAGTTCTTC.

This clonotype has at least ten counts. The rearrangement uses TRBV20-1 and TRBJ1-2; TRBD1 matches at 7 bases. Per the germline V gene, CDR1 is DFQATT and CDR2 is SNEGSKA (reference sequence). CDR3 length: 13 residues. Unmatched junction bases numbered 3, after V lost 3 bases and J lost 2 bases. In DNA, the CDR3 is TGCAGTGCTAGGGCGGACAGGAACTATGGCTACACCTTC. Its translation is CSARADRNYGYTF.

This clonotype was counted many times. The chain recombines TRBV6-1 with TRBJ2-7; D is perhaps TRBD2 (6 bases). Germline V lookup: CDR1 MNHNS, CDR2 SASEGT. Trimming cost V 7 bases and J 6 bases, with 10 bases left between them. The CDR3 contains 11 residues. CDR3 amino acids: CASILGGEQYF. In DNA, the CDR3 is TGTGCCAGCATCCTGGGGGGCGAGCAGTACTTC.

This clonotype was observed at least ten times. V gene TRBV6-5 combines with J gene TRBJ1-5, with 9 nucleotides matching TRBD1. V was clipped by 6 bases and J by 4 bases; unmatched bases: 4. Germline loops: CDR1 MNHEY, CDR2 SVGAGI. CDR3 length: 14 amino acids. DNA for the CDR3: TGTGCCAGCAGCTCGGACAGGGGAAATCAGCCCCAGCATTTT. It translates to CASSSDRGNQPQHF.

This clonotype has ten or more counts. J is TRBJ1-2 and V is TRBV6-4; 8 nucleotides agree with TRBD1. The J segment lost 3 bases and the V segment lost 4 bases, leaving 10 bases of the junction unmatched. CDR3 size: 16 residues. Germline CDR1 and CDR2: MRHNA and SNTAGT. The CDR3 loop is CASSVRPGQVYYGYTF. The CDR3 DNA reads TGTGCCAGCAGTGTTCGACCGGGACAGGTCTACTATGGCTACACCTTC.

The V call is TRBV9, the J call TRBJ2-2; 9 positions agree with TRBD1. CDR1 is SGDLS and CDR2 is YYNGEE in the germline V gene. The CDR3 is made up of 18 amino acids. V dropped 4 bases and J dropped 2; count of bases not matched to a gene: 12. The CDR3 protein is CASSHNLRDRVNTGELFF. The CDR3 nucleotides are TGTGCCAGCAGCCATAACCTCCGGGACAGGGTAAACACCGGGGAGCTGTTTTTT. The whole variable domain, filled in from reference TRBV9 and TRBJ2-2, reads DSGVTQTPKHLITATGQRVTLRCSPRSGDLSVYWYQQSLDQGLQFLIQYYNGEERAKGNILERFSAQQFPDLHSELNLSSLELGDSALYFCASSHNLRDRVNTGELFFGEGSRLTVL.

Turning to this clonotype: This may come from a read error, since a much larger clone is one base off. The genes are TRBV20-1 and TRBJ2-5; tentative D call: TRBD2 (6 bases). The CDR3 is 15 residues long. Germline CDR1 DFQATT, CDR2 SNEGSKA (reference sequence). Between the trimmed V and J ends, which lost 3 bases and 5 bases, there was a span of 19 bases. CDR3 region: CSARGVRERYETQYF. The CDR3 DNA is TGCAGTGCTAGGGGTGTTCGGGAGAGGTATGAGACCCAGTACTTC.

This clonotype was observed at least ten times. The chain uses TRBV9 and TRBJ2-5; tentatively, D is TRBD1 or TRBD2 (5 bases each). Per germline, CDR1 SGDLS and CDR2 YYNGEE. This CDR3 region has 14 residues. The V end lost 4 bases, the J end lost 1 base, and 11 bases lay between the germline ends. Here the CDR3 DNA reads TGTGCCAGCAGCCCTCGAGGGGCCCAAGAGACCCAGTACTTC. Residues: CASSPRGAQETQYF.

The chain links TRBV28 to TRBJ2-7; no clear D. Trimming shortened V by 9 bases and J by 3 bases, and 9 bases separated the two germline ends. Germline V gene lookup returns CDR1 MDHEN and CDR2 SYDVKM. The CDR3 is made up of 11 amino acids. The CDR3 loop reads CASQSFYEQYF. The CDR3 DNA reads as TGTGCCAGTCAGTCCTTCTACGAGCAGTACTTC.

This clonotype was seen ten or more times. The chain employs TRBV6-6 and TRBJ2-7; TRBD1 agrees at 10 bases. This CDR3 has 18 amino acids. The J segment lost 5 bases and the V segment lost 2 bases, leaving 15 bases of the junction unmatched. Germline CDR1 and CDR2: MNHNY and SVGAGI (reference sequence). The CDR3 loop reads CASSYLKSRQGATHEQYF. In DNA, the CDR3 is TGTGCCAGCAGTTACCTCAAAAGCAGACAGGGGGCTACCCACGAGCAGTACTTC.

This clonotype was recorded at least ten times. The chain joins TRBV6-1 to TRBJ1-2, with TRBD1 matching over 8 bases. In germline, CDR1 is MNHNS, CDR2 SASEGT. The CDR3 consists of 16 residues. V lost 5 bases and J lost 0; bases outside the gene matches: 8. The CDR3 DNA reads TGTGCCAGCAGTTTGACAGGGGTCGCACCTAACTATGGCTACACCTTC. It is translated as CASSLTGVAPNYGYTF.

This clonotype was found many times. The chain has TRBV9 and TRBJ2-1, with no clear D. Deletions cut 1 base from V and 7 bases from J, with 9 bases between. The CDR3 has 13 amino acids. Germline loops: CDR1 SGDLS, CDR2 YYNGEE. The CDR3 loop is CASSVQPRNEQFF. For the CDR3, the DNA is TGTGCCAGCAGCGTACAGCCCAGAAATGAGCAGTTCTTC.

On this clonotype itself: This could be a read error, since a much larger clone is one nucleotide away. This chain joins TRBV5-4 and TRBJ1-4; 9 bases align to TRBD1. Germline V gene data show CDR1 as SGHNT and CDR2 as YYREEE (reference sequence). This CDR3 has 15 amino acids. In nucleotides, the CDR3 is TGTGCCGGCAGCAATACGACAGGGGGAAATGAAAAACTGTTTTTT. It codes for CAGSNTTGGNEKLFF.

This clonotype was observed at least ten times. The chain uses TRBV7-8 and TRBJ1-6; D unresolved. This CDR3 is 17 amino acids long. With 0 bases removed from V and 7 bases from J, the gap between germline ends came to 16 bases. Germline V gene lookup returns CDR1 SGHVS and CDR2 FQNEAQ. The CDR3, as DNA: TGTGCCAGCAGCTTAGCGCTCTATCAGGTTTCCAATTCACCCCTCCACTTT. This codes for CASSLALYQVSNSPLHF.

For this clonotype: With a much larger clone just one base away, this may be a read error. This chain joins TRBV5-1 and TRBJ2-6; 11 bases line up with TRBD1. CDR1 is SGHRS, CDR2 YFSETQ, per germline. The CDR3 totals 18 residues. Trimming cost V 1 base and J 1 base; bases outside gene matches: 4. CDR3 sequence (DNA): TGCGCCAGCAGCTTGCATGGACAGGGGGCGTCTGGGGCCAACGTCCTGACTTTC. This sequence encodes CASSLHGQGASGANVLTF.

A few counts support this clonotype. The rearrangement joins TRBV6-1 to TRBJ1-2; D gene unclear. CDR3 length: 13 residues. The germline gives CDR1 MNHNS, CDR2 SASEGT. The V end lost 10 bases, the J end lost 4 bases, and 16 bases lay between the germline ends. This chain's CDR3 is CATATRWSYGYTF. CDR3 nucleotide sequence: TGTGCCACCGCGACCAGATGGAGCTATGGCTACACCTTC.